This entry lists 12 T cell receptor beta chains sequenced from one sample in a study of T cell responses to AZD1222 COVID-19 vaccine. Using immunoSEQ multiplex PCR, the repertoire was profiled, and TCRdb retains in-frame clones only, with some absent. This sample carries fewer than 150,000 clones, around 89% of them seen once, and the ten largest clones take around 4.7%. The specimen comprised peripheral blood, sampled on day 0 of AZD1222 vaccination. These receptors originate from an adult in good health.

The rearrangement joins TRBV25-1 to TRBJ1-1; no definite D call. V lost 3 bases, J lost 7 bases, and 15 bases lay in between. The CDR3 consists of 14 residues. The germline gives CDR1 MGHDK, CDR2 SYGVNS. The CDR3 nucleotides are TGTGCCAGCAGTGATAGGGAGGAGACTTTTGAAGCTTTCTTT. Translation gives CASSDREETFEAFF.

The gene calls are TRBV11-1 and TRBJ1-2, with 7 bases that match TRBD1. Losses at the gene ends were 5 bases for V and 1 base for J; bases not matched to a gene: 1. CDR3 size: 13 residues. The germline CDR1 and CDR2 sequences are SGHAT and FQDESV (reference sequence). The CDR3 DNA reads TGTGCCAGCAGCGGGGACAGTAACTATGGCTACACCTTC. The encoded protein is CASSGDSNYGYTF.

This chain links TRBV12-3 or TRBV12-4 with TRBJ1-2; D perhaps matches TRBD1 (6 bases). With 7 bases removed from V and 3 bases from J, the gap between germline ends came to 12 bases. CDR3 size: 13 residues. For the CDR3, the DNA is TGTGCCAGCACCCGAGACAGGCACTATGGCTACACCTTC. Protein product: CASTRDRHYGYTF.

The V and J genes are TRBV27 and TRBJ2-3; 8 bases fit TRBD1. J lost 3 bases, V lost 5 bases, and 7 bases had no gene match. There are 15 residues in the CDR3. Germline assignment: CDR1 MNHEY and CDR2 SMNVEV (reference sequence). The CDR3 DNA reads TGTGCCAGCAGTAACACCGGACAGGGAACAGATACGCAGTATTTT. Its translation: CASSNTGQGTDTQYF.

This sequence joins TRBV2 and TRBJ2-7, with TRBD2 matching 8 bases. Per the germline V gene, CDR1 is SNHLY and CDR2 is FYNNEI. CDR3 length: 14 amino acids. V lost 8 bases and J lost 4; bases outside the gene matches: 10. The CDR3 reads CASSALAGMYEQYF. CDR3 bases: TGTGCCAGCTCAGCCCTAGCGGGTATGTACGAGCAGTACTTC.

The chain recombines TRBV18 with TRBJ2-3; D is undetermined. CDR3 length equals 16 residues. Between the trimmed V and J ends, which lost 0 bases and 4 bases, there was a span of 14 bases. The V gene's germline CDR1 is KGHSH and CDR2 LQKENI. The CDR3 DNA is TGTGCCAGCTCACCACCCTCCTCCGGCCGGGCAGATACGCAGTATTTT. The encoded protein is CASSPPSSGRADTQYF.

V is TRBV6-1 and J is TRBJ1-5; 8 bases line up with TRBD1. Per germline, CDR1 MNHNS and CDR2 SASEGT. This CDR3 has 16 amino acids. J was trimmed by 7 bases and V by 0 bases; bases with no gene match: 8. CDR3 sequence: CASSEAPGTGYQPQHF. The CDR3 nucleotides are TGTGCCAGCAGTGAAGCGCCCGGGACAGGTTACCAGCCCCAGCATTTT.

J is TRBJ1-1 and V is TRBV6-5; 7 bases agree with TRBD1. After removal of 5 bases from V and 0 bases from J, the junction contained 6 bases not matched to a gene. CDR3 length equals 15 residues. The germline gives CDR1 MNHEY, CDR2 SVGAGI. In DNA, the CDR3 is TGTGCCAGCAGTAGACAGGGTACCCTGAACACTGAAGCTTTCTTT. Amino acid sequence: CASSRQGTLNTEAFF.

The chain combines TRBV28 with TRBJ1-5, with TRBD1 identical over 10 bases. Germline values: CDR1 MDHEN, CDR2 SYDVKM. The CDR3 is made up of 18 amino acids. V lost 6 bases, J lost 3 bases, and 14 bases stayed unmatched. The CDR3 here is CASRPSRRDRGTNQPQHF. For the CDR3, the DNA is TGTGCCAGCAGACCCTCGCGGAGGGACAGGGGCACCAATCAGCCCCAGCATTTT.

This chain joins TRBV6-5 and TRBJ1-6; D is possibly TRBD1 (6 bases). The CDR3 runs 15 residues. Germline loops: CDR1 MNHEY, CDR2 SVGAGI. V was pared by 6 bases and J by 0 bases, with 9 bases between. CDR3 loop: CASRGASSYNSPLHF. DNA for the CDR3: TGTGCCAGCAGGGGGGCAAGCTCCTATAATTCACCCCTCCACTTT.

The chain carries TRBV13 and TRBJ1-6; tentative D call: TRBD1 (6 bases). The CDR3 sequence is 15 residues long. V lost 7 bases, J lost 10 bases, and 20 bases lay in between. Per germline, CDR1 PRHDT and CDR2 FYEKMQ (reference sequence). The DNA for the CDR3 is TGTGCCAGCACCCTAACGGACAGCGGAGAGTCACCCCTCCACTTT. It yields the protein CASTLTDSGESPLHF.

The chain recombines TRBV7-9 with TRBJ1-5; D uncertain. Looked up from germline, CDR1 is SEHNR and CDR2 is FQNEAQ (reference sequence). The CDR3 extends over 14 amino acids. Trimming shortened V by 5 bases and J by 0 bases, and 8 bases separated the two germline ends. The CDR3 DNA sequence: TGTGCCAGCAGCAGGTTTGATAGCAATCAGCCCCAGCATTTT. This translates into CASSRFDSNQPQHF.